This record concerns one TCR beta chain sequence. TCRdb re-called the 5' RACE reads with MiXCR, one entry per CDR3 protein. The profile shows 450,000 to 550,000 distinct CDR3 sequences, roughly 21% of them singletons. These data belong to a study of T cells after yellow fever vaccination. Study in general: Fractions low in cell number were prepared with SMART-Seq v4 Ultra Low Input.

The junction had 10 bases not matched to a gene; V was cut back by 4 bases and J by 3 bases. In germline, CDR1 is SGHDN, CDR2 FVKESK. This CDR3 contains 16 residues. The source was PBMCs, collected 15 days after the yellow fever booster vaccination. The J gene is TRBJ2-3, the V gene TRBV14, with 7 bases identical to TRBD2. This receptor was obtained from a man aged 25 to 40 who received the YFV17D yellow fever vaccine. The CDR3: CASSPPASGITDTQYF. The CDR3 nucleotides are TGTGCCAGCAGCCCCCCAGCCAGCGGGATAACAGATACGCAGTATTTT.